A selection of T cell receptor beta chains follows, all from one sample in a study of neurological immune-mediated disorders. TCRdb processed the 5' RACE reads anew with MiXCR; each CDR3 protein has one entry. This table has 85,000 to 100,000 distinct CDR3 sequences, around 3.3% appearing once. The sequencing sample was made of PBMCs. All receptors come from a woman under 30 with multiple sclerosis. CDR3s include the opening cysteine and the closing phenylalanine or tryptophan. The D gene is left open where the match is weak. A clone size is listed for some rows: how often the clone was seen (once, few, many), or a class if it is expanded.

V	size	J	D	CDR3	DNA
TRBV3-1	many	TRBJ2-5	TRBD1	CASSQGTGGAEQETQYF	TGTGCCAGCAGCCAAGGTACAGGGGGCGCGGAACAAGAGACCCAGTACTTC
TRBV25-1	many	TRBJ2-2	-	CASSAGVNTGELFF	TGTGCCAGCAGTGCAGGGGTTAACACCGGGGAGCTGTTTTTT
TRBV7-9	many	TRBJ1-1	-	CASSLTGTPNTEAFF	TGTGCCAGCAGCCTCACCGGGACACCGAACACTGAAGCTTTCTTT
TRBV20-1	many	TRBJ1-5	TRBD1	CSARRQGDQPQHF	TGCAGTGCTAGACGGCAGGGGGATCAGCCCCAGCATTTT
TRBV14	many	TRBJ2-6	-	CASMGRGANVLTF	TGTGCCAGCATGGGACGAGGGGCCAACGTCCTGACTTTC
TRBV6-4	many	TRBJ2-2	-	CASRMGKAGELFF	TGTGCCAGCAGAATGGGGAAGGCCGGGGAGCTGTTTTTT
TRBV6-1	-	TRBJ2-1	TRBD2	CASSGPGLAGYFYNEQFF	TGTGCCAGCAGTGGGCCGGGACTAGCGGGTTATTTTTACAATGAGCAGTTCTTC
TRBV20-1	many	TRBJ2-3	TRBD2	CSALPGLAGGDTQYF	TGCAGTGCTCTCCCGGGACTAGCGGGAGGAGATACGCAGTATTTT
TRBV6-6	few	TRBJ2-1	TRBD2	CASSSAGGSYNEQFF	TGTGCCAGCAGTTCCGCGGGAGGCTCCTACAATGAGCAGTTCTTC
TRBV7-6	-	TRBJ2-1	TRBD2	CASSLPPLTSGRMIEQFF	TGTGCCAGCAGCTTACCCCCTTTGACTAGCGGGAGAATGATTGAGCAGTTCTTC
TRBV12-3/TRBV12-4	many	TRBJ2-1	-	CASSLGGGEQFF	TGTGCCAGCAGTTTAGGAGGTGGCGAGCAGTTCTTC
TRBV2	many	TRBJ1-2	-	CASSDGENYGYTF	TGTGCCAGCAGTGACGGGGAGAACTATGGCTACACCTTC
TRBV6-6	many	TRBJ2-7	TRBD2	CASSYSLPSGRIFYEQYF	TGTGCCAGCAGTTACTCTCTCCCTAGCGGGAGGATCTTCTACGAGCAGTACTTC
TRBV15	many	TRBJ1-6	TRBD1	CATSRLSGQGTSPLHF	TGTGCCACCAGCAGACTTTCCGGACAGGGCACTTCACCCCTCCACTTT
TRBV28	many	TRBJ2-7	-	CASSLTPRASRAYEQYF	TGTGCCAGCAGTTTAACCCCCCGGGCTAGCCGCGCGTACGAGCAGTACTTC
TRBV12-3/TRBV12-4	many	TRBJ1-3	-	CASSPLWGFSGNTIYF	TGTGCCAGCAGTCCCCTGTGGGGCTTCTCTGGAAACACCATATATTTT
TRBV18	many	TRBJ2-3	TRBD2	CASRLAGADTQYF	TGTGCCAGCCGACTAGCGGGAGCAGATACGCAGTATTTT
TRBV20-1	few	TRBJ2-7	-	CSAKKGGPGYEQYF	TGCAGTGCTAAGAAAGGGGGACCCGGGTACGAGCAGTACTTC
TRBV29-1	many	TRBJ1-3	-	CSVAQDSGNTIYF	TGCAGCGTTGCGCAAGACTCTGGAAACACCATATATTTT
TRBV6-2/TRBV6-3	few	TRBJ1-1	TRBD1	CASRKPRDRLNTEAFF	TGTGCCAGCAGGAAACCGCGGGACAGACTGAACACTGAAGCTTTCTTT
TRBV7-9	many	TRBJ1-1	TRBD1	CASSIQLGQGNTEAFF	TGTGCCAGCAGCATCCAACTCGGACAGGGAAACACTGAAGCTTTCTTT
TRBV5-1	many	TRBJ2-1	TRBD1	CASSLSGQGASRHSYNEQFF	TGCGCCAGCAGCTTGTCGGGTCAGGGGGCTAGCAGACACTCCTACAATGAGCAGTTCTTC
TRBV7-2	many	TRBJ1-2	-	CASSPAPGYGYTF	TGTGCCAGCAGCCCGGCCCCCGGCTATGGCTACACCTTC
TRBV7-2	many	TRBJ2-5	-	CASSSLAGLPKGETQYF	TGTGCCAGCAGCTCTTTGGCGGGACTCCCCAAAGGGGAGACCCAGTACTTC
TRBV5-1	many	TRBJ1-3	-	CASSLAGGTGNTIYF	TGCGCCAGCAGCTTGGCGGGGGGAACCGGAAACACCATATATTTT
TRBV20-1	-	TRBJ2-7	TRBD2	CSAGSLAVISYEQYF	TGCAGTGCTGGATCCCTAGCGGTCATCTCCTACGAGCAGTACTTC
TRBV4-1	-	TRBJ2-3	-	CASSQVGGYKTQYF	TGCGCCAGCAGCCAAGTTGGTGGTTACAAAACGCAGTATTTT
TRBV7-2	many	TRBJ2-1	-	CASSPKQPGGPYNEQFF	TGTGCCAGCAGCCCAAAACAACCCGGGGGGCCCTACAATGAGCAGTTCTTC
TRBV19	many	TRBJ1-5	-	CASKRQDQHQPQHF	TGTGCCAGTAAAAGACAGGACCAGCATCAGCCCCAGCATTTT
TRBV6-5	many	TRBJ2-2	TRBD1	CASSYSRGPGELFF	TGTGCCAGCAGTTACTCGAGGGGGCCCGGGGAGCTGTTTTTT
TRBV6-5	few	TRBJ2-3	-	CASSYTQPEGDTQYF	TGTGCCAGCAGTTACACGCAACCGGAGGGAGATACGCAGTATTTT
TRBV30	-	TRBJ1-1	-	CAWRDTEAFF	TGTGCCTGGAGGGACACTGAAGCTTTCTTT
TRBV12-3/TRBV12-4	many	TRBJ1-6	-	CASSSGASPLHF	TGTGCCAGCAGTTCAGGGGCTTCACCCCTCCACTTT